Listed below are T cell receptor beta chains from one sample, sequenced in a study of T cells in Graves' hyperthyroidism and ophthalmopathy. TCRdb processed the multiplex PCR reads anew with MiXCR; each CDR3 protein has one entry. The sample records about 360,000 distinct CDR3 sequences, around 14% being singletons. The sample comprised blood. The receptors originated from a woman between 18 and 30 years old with Graves' hyperthyroidism. Both conserved end residues are trimmed from each CDR3. D genes are given only for firm matches.

j_call v_call d_call cdr3_aa
TRBJ2-7 TRBV20-1 TRBD2 SADLGLAGYSYEQY
TRBJ2-1 TRBV9 TRBD2 ASTREVAYNEQF
TRBJ1-1 TRBV9 NA ASSVVSTTNTEAF
TRBJ1-1 TRBV27 NA ASSFVSFNKANTEAF
TRBJ2-3 TRBV4-1 TRBD2 ASSQDYLAGGQGDTDTQY
TRBJ2-2 TRBV7-3 NA ASRDGWVTNTGELF
TRBJ1-5 TRBV6-1 NA ASSEERGGNQPQH
TRBJ2-1 TRBV5-1 NA ASSPTETAYNEQF
TRBJ1-1 TRBV28 NA ASSFNRVNTEAF
TRBJ1-3 TRBV30 NA AWSISFDSGNTIY
TRBJ1-5 TRBV5-6 TRBD1 ASSPRTGATAQPQH
TRBJ1-5 TRBV20-1 NA SASAGSYQPQH
TRBJ2-3 TRBV5-8 NA ASSFGRAGTDTQY
TRBJ2-7 TRBV11-2 NA ASSFDYEQY
TRBJ2-2 TRBV19 TRBD1 ASRGDRTRTGELF
TRBJ2-1 TRBV20-1 TRBD1 SAPGQGRYNEQF
TRBJ2-3 TRBV30 NA AWSRLVWADTQY
TRBJ2-5 TRBV24-1 NA ATSEGPSISAETQY
TRBJ2-7 TRBV12-5 NA ASAQGEGEQY
TRBJ1-2 TRBV7-9 TRBD1 ASSNGQGVEYGYT
TRBJ1-2 TRBV30 NA ACWVDANYGYT
TRBJ2-2 TRBV7-8 TRBD2 ASNLLAGDVTGELF
TRBJ2-1 TRBV5-6 NA ASSPVNGGDNEQF
TRBJ1-2 TRBV4-1 NA ASSQDRAAIRGYT
TRBJ1-1 TRBV5-6 NA ASSLADGGLGTEAF
TRBJ1-1 TRBV5-4 NA ASRGLGSNTEAF
TRBJ1-2 TRBV6-4 NA ASRVDPLSHGYT
TRBJ1-5 TRBV6-1 NA ASSSGTNQPQH
TRBJ2-3 TRBV19 NA ASSIVKGGTDMQY
TRBJ1-5 TRBV4-2 TRBD1 ASSQEGTGGPYSNQPQH
TRBJ2-3 TRBV5-5 NA ASGGDRREVDTQY
TRBJ1-1 TRBV25-1 NA ASNPPIGEAF
TRBJ1-4 TRBV6-8 NA ASSMVRGQEKLF
TRBJ2-3 TRBV6-2/TRBV6-3 NA ASSYSVSSTPDTQY
TRBJ2-1 TRBV28 TRBD2 ASSFGYSGGGVEQF
TRBJ1-5 TRBV12-3/TRBV12-4 NA ASSFMMDQPQH
TRBJ1-5 TRBV7-8 TRBD1 ASSPGQGARNQPQH
TRBJ1-4 TRBV2 NA ASRTGTATEKLF
TRBJ2-3 TRBV27 TRBD2 ASMTSGSTDTQY
TRBJ2-3 TRBV11-3 TRBD2 ASSLKGWRGSTDTQY